Here is one T cell receptor (beta chain) with its context. V lost 0 bases and J 1 base, leaving 19 bases between the germline ends. The CDR3 length is 20 residues. Per germline, CDR1 MNHEY and CDR2 SVGAGI. These data originate in a study of identical twins. TCRdb processed the 5' RACE reads anew with MiXCR; each CDR3 protein has one entry. The data hold 1,800,000 or so distinct CDR3 sequences, with around 29% observed a single time. With no exceptions, donors were healthy Caucasians. V gene TRBV6-5 combines with J gene TRBJ2-6, with D tentatively TRBD2 (5 bases). Material: cord blood. The receptor's source is a newborn girl in good health. CDR3 amino acids: CASSYSIVKRYSSGANVLTF. The CDR3 coding sequence is TGTGCCAGCAGTTACTCGATCGTCAAGCGGTATTCATCTGGGGCCAACGTCCTGACTTTC.